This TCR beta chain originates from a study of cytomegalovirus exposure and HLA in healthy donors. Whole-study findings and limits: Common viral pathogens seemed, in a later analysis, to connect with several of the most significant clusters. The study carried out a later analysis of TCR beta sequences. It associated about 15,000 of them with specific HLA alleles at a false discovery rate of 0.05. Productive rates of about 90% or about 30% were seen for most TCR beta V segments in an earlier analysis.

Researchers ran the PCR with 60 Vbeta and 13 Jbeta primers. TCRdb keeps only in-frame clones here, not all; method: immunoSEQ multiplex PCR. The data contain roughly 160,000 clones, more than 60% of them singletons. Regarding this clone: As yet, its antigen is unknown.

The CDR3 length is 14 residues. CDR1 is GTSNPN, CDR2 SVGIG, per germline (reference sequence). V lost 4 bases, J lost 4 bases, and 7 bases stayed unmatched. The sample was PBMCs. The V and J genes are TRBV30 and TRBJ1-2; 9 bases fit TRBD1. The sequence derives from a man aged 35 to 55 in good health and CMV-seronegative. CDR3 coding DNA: TGTGCCTGGAAGGACAGGGGTTTGGTCTATGGCTACACCTTC. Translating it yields CAWKDRGLVYGYTF.